This TCR beta chain comes out of a study of shared clonotypes between healthy human individuals. The CDR3 loop spans 16 amino acids. Germline V lookup: CDR1 GTSNPN, CDR2 SVGIG (reference sequence). V trimming: 1 base; J trimming: 3 bases; junction bases outside the gene matches: 11. Comments on this clone: Its specificity is not known.

Using immunoSEQ multiplex PCR, the repertoire was profiled, and TCRdb retains in-frame clones only, with some absent. This sample has roughly 1,100,000 clones, with roughly 80% found just once. Points from the study as a whole: Represented genetic and exposure-history diversity was restricted by having few donors.

The genes are TRBV30 and TRBJ1-1, with TRBD1 identical over 7 bases. Material for sequencing was memory CD4+ T cells sorted from blood. As to subset: CD45RA-negative fraction. The sequence derives from a man younger than 35 in good health. The CDR3 DNA is TGTGCCTGGAGTGGGTCCGACAGGGCAAGTTACACTGAAGCTTTCTTT. Amino acid sequence: CAWSGSDRASYTEAFF.